This T cell receptor beta chain derives from a study of cytomegalovirus exposure and HLA in healthy donors. This clone was seen just once. Germline values: CDR1 SGDLS, CDR2 YYNGEE. V shed 4 bases and J 6 bases; nucleotides not matched to a gene: 6. This CDR3 spans 14 amino acids. Researchers ran the PCR with 60 Vbeta and 13 Jbeta primers. The table came from immunoSEQ multiplex PCR; TCRdb's copy has only in-frame clones and leaves some out. The data hold about 150,000 clones, with approximately 80% observed a single time. The receptor's source is a man aged 50 to 59 in good health and CMV-seropositive. The sample was PBMCs. The J gene is TRBJ1-3, the V gene TRBV9, with 8 positions matching TRBD1. As DNA, the CDR3 is TGTGCCAGCAGCTCCCGACAGGGGAAAAACACCATATATTTT. This sequence encodes CASSSRQGKNTIYF.